The 9 T cell receptor beta chains in this list originate from one sample, sequenced in a study of somatic mutations in cytotoxic T cells in rheumatoid arthritis. The data were produced by immunoSEQ multiplex PCR, yet TCRdb's version contains in-frame clones alone and is incomplete. In the table there are 18,000 or so clones, less than 80% of which are singletons. The sequencing sample was made of CD8+ T cells sorted from blood. These receptors originate from a man in his 60s in good health.

This chain joins TRBV4-1 and TRBJ2-7; 8 bases fit TRBD1. The CDR3 has 16 residues. The V gene's germline CDR1 is MGHRA and CDR2 YSYEKL. V gave up 4 bases and J gave up 0 bases; unmatched junction bases: 8. CDR3 nucleotides: TGCGCCAGCAGCCCCGGACAGGGTCTGATCTCCTACGAGCAGTACTTC. Translated: CASSPGQGLISYEQYF.

This clone was found a few times. The CDR3 loop reads CAISEPQLSGQGAGELFF. The CDR3 region has the DNA TGTGCCATCAGTGAGCCCCAACTTTCGGGACAGGGGGCCGGGGAGCTGTTTTTT. The rearrangement joins TRBV10-3 to TRBJ2-2; the match to TRBD1 covers 11 bases. The CDR3 spans 18 residues. V lost 2 bases, J lost 6 bases, and 11 bases stayed unmatched. The V gene's germline CDR1 is ENHRY and CDR2 SYGVKD.

The rearrangement uses TRBV5-1 and TRBJ2-7; D may be TRBD1 (6 bases). Looked up from germline, CDR1 is SGHRS and CDR2 is YFSETQ. The CDR3 runs 13 residues. The V and J ends lost 2 bases and 5 bases respectively, with 11 bases between them. CDR3 sequence: CASSFPGEHEQYF. DNA of the CDR3: TGCGCCAGCAGCTTCCCAGGGGAGCACGAGCAGTACTTC.

The chain couples TRBV10-3 to TRBJ2-2; 9 bases align to TRBD2. The CDR3 totals 15 residues. Trimming cost V 8 bases and J 2 bases; bases outside gene matches: 6. The germline gives CDR1 ENHRY, CDR2 SYGVKD. In nucleotides, the CDR3 is TGTGCCATCTCGGGCGGGGGGGATAACACCGGGGAGCTGTTTTTT. Amino acids: CAISGGGDNTGELFF.

J is TRBJ2-4 and V is TRBV7-9, with D unclear. Trimming cost V 7 bases and J 8 bases, with 18 bases left between them. This CDR3 has 14 residues. Germline V CDR1 and CDR2: SEHNR, FQNEAQ (reference sequence). For the CDR3, the DNA is TGTGCCAGCACCCACTCTGGAGCGAAGGACATTCAGTACTTC. It encodes CASTHSGAKDIQYF.

The V call is TRBV5-4, the J call TRBJ2-5; TRBD1 matches at 8 bases. This CDR3 has 14 amino acids. Per the germline V gene, CDR1 is SGHNT and CDR2 is YYREEE (reference sequence). V was clipped by 2 bases and J by 5 bases; unmatched bases: 5. The CDR3 is CASSFQGAGETQYF. Written as DNA, the CDR3 is TGTGCCAGCAGCTTTCAGGGGGCGGGGGAGACCCAGTACTTC. The full variable domain, in which reference TRBV5-4 and TRBJ2-5 provide the parts outside the CDR3, is ETGVTQSPTHLIKTRGQQVTLRCSSQSGHNTVSWYQQALGQGPQFIFQYYREEENGRGNFPPRFSGLQFPNYSSELNVNALELDDSALYLCASSFQGAGETQYFGPGTRLLVL.

Here the CDR3 reads CSVELSGDPNEQYF. The DNA for the CDR3 is TGCAGCGTTGAGCTTAGCGGGGATCCCAACGAGCAGTACTTC. The V gene is TRBV29-1, the J gene TRBJ2-7; TRBD2 aligns across 8 bases. CDR1 and CDR2 from the germline V gene are SQVTM and ANQGSEA. The J segment lost 5 bases and the V segment lost 3 bases, leaving 9 bases of the junction unmatched. This CDR3 comprises 14 residues.

This chain connects TRBV19 to TRBJ1-2; 7 nucleotides line up with TRBD1. The V gene end was trimmed by 5 bases and the J gene end by 4 bases; junction bases not matched to a gene: 7. Germline CDR1 LNHDA, CDR2 SQIVND (reference sequence). This CDR3 has 14 amino acids. The CDR3 DNA reads TGTGCCAGTAGTCCCCAACAGGGGCCCTATGGCTACACCTTC. Protein product: CASSPQQGPYGYTF.

The chain couples TRBV5-6 to TRBJ2-1, with 8 bases identical to TRBD2. This CDR3 region has 15 residues. The V and J ends lost 4 bases and 6 bases, in that order; junction bases with no gene match: 9. Looked up from germline, CDR1 is SGHDT and CDR2 is YYEEEE. CDR3 coding DNA: TGTGCCAGCAGCACCGGGGGGGGTTTTTTCAATGAGCAGTTCTTC. Translated, it gives CASSTGGGFFNEQFF.